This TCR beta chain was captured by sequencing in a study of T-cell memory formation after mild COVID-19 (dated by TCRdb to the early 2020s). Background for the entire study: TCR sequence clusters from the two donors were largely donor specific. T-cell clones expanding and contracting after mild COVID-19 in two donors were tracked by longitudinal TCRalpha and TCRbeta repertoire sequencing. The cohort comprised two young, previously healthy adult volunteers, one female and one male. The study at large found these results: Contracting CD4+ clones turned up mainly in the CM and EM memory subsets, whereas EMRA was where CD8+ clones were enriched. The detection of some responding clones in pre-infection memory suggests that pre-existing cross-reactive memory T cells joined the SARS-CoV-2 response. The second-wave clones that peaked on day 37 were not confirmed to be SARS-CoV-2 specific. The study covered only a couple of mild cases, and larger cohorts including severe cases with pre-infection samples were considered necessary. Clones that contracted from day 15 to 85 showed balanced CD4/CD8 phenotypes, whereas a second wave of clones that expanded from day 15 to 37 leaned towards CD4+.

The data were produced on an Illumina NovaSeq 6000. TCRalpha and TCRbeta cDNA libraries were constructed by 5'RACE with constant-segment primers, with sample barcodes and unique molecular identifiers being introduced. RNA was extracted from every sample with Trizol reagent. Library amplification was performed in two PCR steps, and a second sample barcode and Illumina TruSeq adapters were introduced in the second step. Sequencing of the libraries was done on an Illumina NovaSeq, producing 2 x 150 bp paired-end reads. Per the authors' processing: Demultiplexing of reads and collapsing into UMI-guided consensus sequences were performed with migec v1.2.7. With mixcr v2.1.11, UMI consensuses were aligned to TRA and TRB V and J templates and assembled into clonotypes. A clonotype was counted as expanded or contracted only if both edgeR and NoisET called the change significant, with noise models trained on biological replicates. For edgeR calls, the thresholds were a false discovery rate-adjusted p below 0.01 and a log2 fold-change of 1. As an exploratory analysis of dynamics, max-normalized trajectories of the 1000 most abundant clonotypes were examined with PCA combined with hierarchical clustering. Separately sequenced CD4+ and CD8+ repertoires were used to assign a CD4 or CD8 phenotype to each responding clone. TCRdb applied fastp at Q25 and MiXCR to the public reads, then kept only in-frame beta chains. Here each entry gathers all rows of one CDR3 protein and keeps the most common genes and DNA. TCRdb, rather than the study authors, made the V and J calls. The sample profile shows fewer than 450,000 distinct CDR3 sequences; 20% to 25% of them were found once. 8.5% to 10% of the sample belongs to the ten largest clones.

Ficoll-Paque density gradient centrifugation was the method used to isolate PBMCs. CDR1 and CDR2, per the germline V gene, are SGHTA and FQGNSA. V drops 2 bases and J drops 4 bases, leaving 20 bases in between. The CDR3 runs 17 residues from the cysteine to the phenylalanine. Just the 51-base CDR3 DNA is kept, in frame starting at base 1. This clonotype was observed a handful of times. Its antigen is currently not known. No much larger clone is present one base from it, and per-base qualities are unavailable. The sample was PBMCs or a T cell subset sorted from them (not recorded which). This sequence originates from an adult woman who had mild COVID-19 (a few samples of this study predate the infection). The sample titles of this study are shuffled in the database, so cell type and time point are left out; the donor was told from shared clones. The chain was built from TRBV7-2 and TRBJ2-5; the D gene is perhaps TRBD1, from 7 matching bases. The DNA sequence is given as TGTGCCAGCAGCTTAAGTGCGACAGGGCTCGGGAGAGAGACCCAGTACTTC. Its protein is CASSLSATGLGRETQYF. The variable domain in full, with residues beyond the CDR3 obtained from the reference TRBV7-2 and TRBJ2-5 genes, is GAGVSQSPSNKVTEKGKDVELRCDPISGHTALYWYRQSLGQGLEFLIYFQGNSAPDKSGLPSDRFSAERTGGSVSTLTIQRTQQEDSAVYLCASSLSATGLGRETQYFGPGTRLLVL.